The T cell receptor (beta chain) described here comes from a study of shared clonotypes between healthy human individuals. Study-level information: Donor composition was a couple of women and a few men, aged 18 to 49. The study's findings and limits: Rarefaction gave evidence that sorted-subset sequencing remained incomplete despite large depth. A handful of donors showed sharing of roughly 5% of naive CD4 clonotypes. Non-shared clonotypes were found to have lower generation probabilities than the clonotypes that were shared by all four of the sorted-subset donors.

Some clones are missing from TCRdb's copy, which holds only in-frame ones; the method was immunoSEQ multiplex PCR. Of around 690,000 clones listed, 90% were seen once; the top ten hold about 34%. V shed 3 bases and J shed 3 bases, with 11 bases lying between them. This CDR3 spans 14 amino acids. The germline CDR1 and CDR2 sequences are MGHDK and SYGVNS. A remark on this clone: What it binds is unknown.

The V and J genes are TRBV25-1 and TRBJ2-5, with D perhaps matching TRBD2 (6 bases). This receptor was obtained from a man aged 18 to 30 in good health. Some clones in this sample may be carry-over from other donors' samples. The material sequenced was memory CD8+ T cells from PBMCs. The subset here: CD45RO+ cells pooled with CCR7-negative TemRA cells. CDR3 amino acids: CASSEAGLEETQYF. Here the CDR3 DNA reads TGTGCCAGCAGTGAGGCGGGACTGGAAGAGACCCAGTACTTC.